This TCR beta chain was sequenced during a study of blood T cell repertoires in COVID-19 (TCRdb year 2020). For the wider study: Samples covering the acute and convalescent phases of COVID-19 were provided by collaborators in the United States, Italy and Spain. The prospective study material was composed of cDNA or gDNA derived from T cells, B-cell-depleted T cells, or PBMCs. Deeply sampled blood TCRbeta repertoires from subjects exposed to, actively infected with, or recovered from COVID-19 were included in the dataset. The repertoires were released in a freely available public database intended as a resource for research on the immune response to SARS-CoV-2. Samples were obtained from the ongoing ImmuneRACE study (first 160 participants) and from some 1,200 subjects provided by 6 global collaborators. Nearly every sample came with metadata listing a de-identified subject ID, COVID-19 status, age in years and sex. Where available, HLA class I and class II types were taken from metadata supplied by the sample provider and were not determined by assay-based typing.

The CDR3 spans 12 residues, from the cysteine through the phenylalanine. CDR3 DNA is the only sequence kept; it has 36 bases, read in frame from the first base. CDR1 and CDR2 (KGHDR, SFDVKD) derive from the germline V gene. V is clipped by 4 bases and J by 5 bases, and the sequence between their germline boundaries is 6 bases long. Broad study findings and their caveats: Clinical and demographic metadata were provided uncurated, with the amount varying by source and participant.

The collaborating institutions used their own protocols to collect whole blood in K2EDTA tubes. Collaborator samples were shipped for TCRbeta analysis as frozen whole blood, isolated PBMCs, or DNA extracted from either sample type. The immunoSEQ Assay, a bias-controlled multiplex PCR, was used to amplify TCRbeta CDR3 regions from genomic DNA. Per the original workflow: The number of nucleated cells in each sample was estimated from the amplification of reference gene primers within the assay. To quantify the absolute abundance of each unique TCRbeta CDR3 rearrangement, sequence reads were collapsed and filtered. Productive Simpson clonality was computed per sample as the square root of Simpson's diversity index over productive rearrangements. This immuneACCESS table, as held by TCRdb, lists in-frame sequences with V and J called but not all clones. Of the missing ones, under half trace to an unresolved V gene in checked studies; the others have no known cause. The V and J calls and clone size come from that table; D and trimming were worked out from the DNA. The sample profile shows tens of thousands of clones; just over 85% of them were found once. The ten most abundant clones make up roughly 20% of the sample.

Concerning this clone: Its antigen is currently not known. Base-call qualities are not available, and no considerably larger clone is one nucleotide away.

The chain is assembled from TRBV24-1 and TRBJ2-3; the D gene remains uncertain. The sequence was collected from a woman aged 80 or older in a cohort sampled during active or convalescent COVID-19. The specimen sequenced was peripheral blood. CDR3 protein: CATSDPGDTQYF. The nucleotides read TGTGCCACCAGTGACCCCGGAGATACGCAGTATTTT.